One sample yielded the 26 T cell receptor beta chains listed below, sequenced in a study of cytomegalovirus exposure and HLA in healthy donors. The PCR contained 60 Vbeta and 13 Jbeta primers. Only in-frame clones appear in the TCRdb table, and some are missing; sequencing was by immunoSEQ multiplex PCR. Of about 160,000 clones in the sample, approximately 77% are singletons; the top ten hold approximately 7%. Sequenced material: PBMCs. These receptors originate from a male donor in good health and CMV-seropositive.

The gene calls are TRBV27 and TRBJ2-7; 7 bases line up with TRBD1. Looked up from germline, CDR1 is MNHEY and CDR2 is SMNVEV (reference sequence). The J segment lost 7 bases and the V segment lost 4 bases, leaving 13 bases of the junction unmatched. The CDR3 extends over 15 amino acids. CDR3 nucleotide sequence: TGTGCCAGCAGTTCCCCCTCGACAGGGCCTCGTGAGCAGTACTTC. Amino acids: CASSSPSTGPREQYF.

V and J are TRBV30 and TRBJ1-5, with 12 bases lining up with TRBD1. The CDR3 consists of 20 residues. The germline gives CDR1 GTSNPN, CDR2 SVGIG (reference sequence). The V gene end was trimmed by 3 bases and the J gene end by 2 bases; junction bases not matched to a gene: 17. Written as DNA, the CDR3 is TGTGCCTGGAGCCCCAAATCTGGGACAGGGGGCCGACGCGGCAATCAGCCCCAGCATTTT. It encodes CAWSPKSGTGGRRGNQPQHF.

This rearrangement joins TRBV6-6 to TRBJ1-2; the D is unclear. V lost 5 bases and J 0 bases, leaving 7 bases between the germline ends. CDR3 length: 13 amino acids. Germline CDR1 MNHNY, CDR2 SVGAGI (reference sequence). The CDR3 sequence is CASSLSANYGYTF. Here the CDR3 DNA reads TGTGCCAGCAGTCTAAGCGCTAACTATGGCTACACCTTC.

V usage is TRBV9 and J usage is TRBJ1-1, with a tentative D call TRBD1 (6 bases). V gave up 4 bases and J gave up 3 bases, with 13 bases separating them. The germline V gene has CDR1 SGDLS and CDR2 YYNGEE. The CDR3 contains 14 residues. CDR3 residues: CASSPQGRDTEAFF. DNA for the CDR3: TGTGCCAGCAGCCCCCAGGGGCGAGACACTGAAGCTTTCTTT.

The gene calls are TRBV7-6 and TRBJ2-1; 7 bases line up with TRBD1. J gave up 3 bases and V 5 bases, and 7 bases lay outside the gene matches. The CDR3 has 15 residues. Germline V CDR1 and CDR2: SGHVS, FNYEAQ. Here the CDR3 DNA reads TGTGCCAGCAGCCCCGGGACAGCCCACTACAATGAGCAGTTCTTC. This encodes CASSPGTAHYNEQFF.

This chain uses TRBV10-3 with TRBJ2-7; 8 nucleotides line up with TRBD1. This CDR3 is built from 14 residues. CDR1 and CDR2 (germline): ENHRY, SYGVKD. J lost 0 bases, V lost 7 bases, and 5 bases had no gene match. CDR3 loop: CAINGGQGSYEQYF. The CDR3 nucleotides are TGTGCCATCAATGGTGGACAGGGCTCCTACGAGCAGTACTTC.

J is TRBJ2-7 and V is TRBV29-1; 7 nucleotides agree with TRBD1. The CDR3 has 13 amino acids. With 6 bases clipped from V and 5 bases from J, the junction kept 10 bases outside the gene matches. CDR1 is SQVTM and CDR2 is ANQGSEA in the germline V gene. The CDR3: CSVEDRYPHEQYF. Written as DNA, the CDR3 is TGCAGCGTCGAGGACAGGTATCCCCACGAGCAGTACTTC.

The chain employs TRBV7-9 and TRBJ2-4; 14 bases align to TRBD2. The CDR3 spans 19 residues. The J segment lost 4 bases and the V segment lost 5 bases, leaving 13 bases of the junction unmatched. The V gene's germline CDR1 is SEHNR and CDR2 FQNEAQ (reference sequence). This CDR3 reads CASSPRTSGGHVPKNIQYF. DNA of the CDR3: TGTGCCAGCAGCCCAAGGACTAGCGGGGGGCATGTCCCGAAAAACATTCAGTACTTC.

The genes are TRBV11-3 and TRBJ2-1; D not certain. Trimming took off 5 bases at V and 0 bases at J, with 8 bases between the two ends. The CDR3 consists of 14 residues. Germline V lookup: CDR1 SGHNT, CDR2 YENEEA. CDR3 sequence (DNA): TGTGCCAGCAGCCAGACGGGCTCCTACAATGAGCAGTTCTTC. It encodes CASSQTGSYNEQFF.

This sequence joins TRBV30 and TRBJ1-6; the D is unclear. The V gene's germline CDR1 is GTSNPN and CDR2 SVGIG (reference sequence). With 3 bases removed from V and 10 bases from J, the gap between germline ends came to 13 bases. CDR3 length equals 13 residues. This CDR3 is CAWSKRRESPLHF. CDR3 sequence (DNA): TGTGCCTGGAGCAAGAGGCGAGAATCACCCCTCCACTTT.

This rearrangement joins TRBV4-3 to TRBJ2-1; D not resolved. Trimming removed 0 bases from V and 16 bases from J, with 22 bases in between. Per the germline V gene, CDR1 is LGHNA and CDR2 is YSLEER. The CDR3 contains 15 residues. CDR3 in amino acids: CASSQDGLRYDELFF. The CDR3 region has the DNA TGCGCCAGCAGCCAAGATGGTCTCCGGTATGATGAGCTTTTCTTC.

The chain recombines TRBV6-1 with TRBJ2-7, with 9 bases that match TRBD2. The germline CDR1 and CDR2 sequences are MNHNS and SASEGT. The CDR3 sequence is 12 residues long. The junction had 4 bases not matched to a gene; V was cut back by 9 bases and J by 4 bases. The CDR3 protein is CASNLAGYEQYF. The DNA of the CDR3 is TGTGCCAGTAATCTAGCGGGATACGAGCAGTACTTC.

This chain links TRBV7-2 with TRBJ2-1, with TRBD2 as a possible D gene (5 bases). The CDR3 length is 15 residues. With 5 bases removed from V and 1 base from J, the gap between germline ends came to 12 bases. Per germline, CDR1 SGHTA and CDR2 FQGNSA. The CDR3 nucleotides read TGTGCCAGCAGCCCCTTCAGCGGTTCCTACAATGAGCAGTTCTTC. Its translation: CASSPFSGSYNEQFF.

This clone came up a few times. V gene TRBV5-4 combines with J gene TRBJ1-4; 7 bases line up with TRBD1. CDR3 size: 15 residues. V lost 6 bases, J lost 3 bases, and 8 bases stayed unmatched. The V gene's germline CDR1 is SGHNT and CDR2 YYREEE (reference sequence). The CDR3 region is CASTIGGTANEKLFF. The CDR3 bases are TGTGCCAGCACCATAGGGGGCACAGCTAATGAAAAACTGTTTTTT.

The chain couples TRBV4-1 to TRBJ2-5; 8 bases are shared with TRBD2. CDR1 and CDR2 from the germline V gene are MGHRA and YSYEKL. With V trimmed by 0 bases and J by 6 bases, 9 bases remained unmatched. The CDR3 is 16 amino acids. CDR3 in amino acids: CASSQEGPHSGKTQYF. For the CDR3, the DNA is TGCGCCAGCAGCCAAGAAGGTCCCCATAGCGGGAAGACCCAGTACTTC.

The chain employs TRBV9 and TRBJ2-1; weak D call: TRBD1 (6 bases). Germline V CDR1 and CDR2: SGDLS, YYNGEE. The CDR3 has 15 amino acids. Trimming pared 3 bases from V and 2 bases from J, leaving 12 bases between. CDR3 amino acids: CASSAGQSTYNEQFF. CDR3 DNA: TGTGCCAGCAGCGCAGGACAGTCTACCTACAATGAGCAGTTCTTC.

V is TRBV4-1 and J is TRBJ2-7, with D perhaps matching TRBD2 (5 bases). Germline assignment: CDR1 MGHRA and CDR2 YSYEKL. This CDR3 has 16 amino acids. Trimming took 1 base from V and 5 from J, leaving 18 bases between them. This CDR3 is CASSQGIGDLFHEQYF. CDR3 coding DNA: TGCGCCAGCAGCCAAGGAATCGGGGATCTTTTCCACGAGCAGTACTTC.

The V and J genes are TRBV7-3 and TRBJ2-6, with 7 positions matching TRBD2. From germline, CDR1 is SGHTA and CDR2 FQGTGA. The junction had 5 bases not matched to a gene; V was cut back by 5 bases and J by 4 bases. There are 15 residues in the CDR3. As DNA, the CDR3 is TGTGCCAGCAGCCCTGGGGGGGTCGGGGCCAACGTCCTGACTTTC. Amino acid sequence: CASSPGGVGANVLTF.

This rearrangement joins TRBV13 to TRBJ2-7, with 8 nucleotides matching TRBD2. The germline V gene encodes CDR1 PRHDT and CDR2 FYEKMQ (reference sequence). This CDR3 has 15 amino acids. Trimming at V came to 3 bases and at J to 2 bases, leaving 6 bases not matched to a gene. The CDR3 spells CASSLARGGAYEQYF. The CDR3 DNA reads TGTGCCAGCAGCTTGGCTCGGGGGGGGGCCTACGAGCAGTACTTC.

The gene calls are TRBV5-1 and TRBJ1-2; tentative D call: TRBD1 (6 bases). CDR1 and CDR2 from the germline V gene are SGHRS and YFSETQ. CDR3 length: 16 amino acids. Trimming left V 0 bases short and J 2 bases short, with 14 bases between. The CDR3 DNA reads TGCGCCAGCAGCTTGGCTGTTGTGGGGGCGAACTATGGCTACACCTTC. Translation gives CASSLAVVGANYGYTF.

The J gene is TRBJ1-1, the V gene TRBV9; D is perhaps TRBD1 (6 bases). The CDR3 is made up of 15 amino acids. Between the trimmed V and J ends, which lost 5 bases and 0 bases, there was a span of 14 bases. The germline gives CDR1 SGDLS, CDR2 YYNGEE. The CDR3 is CASSPGGGLNTEAFF. CDR3 bases: TGTGCCAGCAGTCCCGGGGGGGGGCTGAACACTGAAGCTTTCTTT.

The V gene is TRBV27, the J gene TRBJ2-5; no reliable D call. V was shortened by 1 base and J by 2 bases, with 5 bases between the two germline ends. The CDR3 is 13 amino acids. CDR1 is MNHEY, CDR2 SMNVEV, per germline (reference sequence). CDR3 nucleotides: TGTGCCAGCAGTTTATACGCGCAAGAGACCCAGTACTTC. This encodes CASSLYAQETQYF.

The rearrangement links TRBV7-9 to TRBJ1-2; D uncertain. Germline V gene lookup returns CDR1 SEHNR and CDR2 FQNEAQ (reference sequence). The CDR3 totals 15 residues. Trimming took off 0 bases at V and 5 bases at J, with 13 bases between the two ends. In nucleotides, the CDR3 is TGTGCCAGCAGCTTAGCCCCGGGGAGCAGTTATGGCTACACCTTC. Its protein product is CASSLAPGSSYGYTF.

Concerning this clone: A far larger clone lies a single base away; this is likely a read error. Other DNA sequences in the same sample also yield this CDR3. The chain links TRBV4-1 to TRBJ2-6; no clear D. The germline gives CDR1 MGHRA, CDR2 YSYEKL. V gave up 0 bases and J gave up 4 bases, with 7 bases separating them. This CDR3 spans 15 amino acids. The CDR3 DNA sequence: TGCGCCAGCAGCCAAGAGTCGTCCGGGGCCAACGTCCTGACTTTC. It is translated as CASSQESSGANVLTF.

This clone was seen just once. The rearrangement links TRBV11-2 to TRBJ2-5; 8 bases line up with TRBD2. V lost 2 bases to trimming and J lost 5 bases; unmatched junction nucleotides: 10. The CDR3 has 16 amino acids. Germline V gene data show CDR1 as SGHAT and CDR2 as FQNNGV. The CDR3 loop is CASSLYSGGAWETQYF. CDR3 bases: TGTGCCAGCAGCTTATACTCCGGGGGGGCGTGGGAGACCCAGTACTTC.

V usage is TRBV11-3 and J usage is TRBJ1-6, with D hard to call. The germline V gene has CDR1 SGHNT and CDR2 YENEEA. The V and J ends lost 6 bases and 14 bases respectively, with 11 bases between them. The CDR3 totals 11 residues. For the CDR3, the DNA is TGTGCCAGCAGTCAGGTCAGAGCCCTCCACTTT. Translation: CASSQVRALHF.